Presented here are 17 T cell receptor beta chains from one specimen sequenced in a study of breast tumors, draining lymph nodes, adjacent tissues. The lymph nodes were axillary draining lymph nodes from breast cancer patients. TCRdb processed the multiplex PCR reads anew with MiXCR; each CDR3 protein has one entry. The sample contains 150,000 to 200,000 distinct CDR3 sequences, roughly 31% of which appear only once. The specimen sequenced was axillary lymph node tissue. Receptor source: a female donor with breast cancer. Some clones in this sample may be carry-over from other donors' samples.

This clonotype was detected ten times or more. The chain combines TRBV20-1 with TRBJ2-7, with D possibly TRBD2 on 6 matching bases. This CDR3 is built from 13 residues. Germline values: CDR1 DFQATT, CDR2 SNEGSKA (reference sequence). The V end lost 5 bases, the J end lost 4 bases, and 15 bases lay between the germline ends. DNA for the CDR3: TGCAGTGCTCCTTCAGCGGGTTCATACGAGCAGTACTTC. Protein: CSAPSAGSYEQYF.

V gene TRBV5-1 combines with J gene TRBJ1-1, with D perhaps TRBD1 (6 bases). Germline lookup yields CDR1 SGHRS and CDR2 YFSETQ. V lost 4 bases and J 5 bases, leaving 18 bases between the germline ends. The CDR3 totals 15 residues. CDR3 sequence reads: CASSPSTGLDTEAFF. CDR3 coding DNA: TGCGCCAGCAGCCCTAGTACAGGGTTGGATACTGAAGCTTTCTTT.

The table lists this clonotype with many counts. The chain uses TRBV20-1 and TRBJ2-7, with D unresolved. Germline V gene sequence: CDR1 DFQATT, CDR2 SNEGSKA (reference sequence). V was cut by 3 bases and J by 2 bases, with 8 bases left in between. The CDR3 has 12 amino acids. CDR3: CSASALTYEQYF. The CDR3, as DNA: TGCAGTGCTAGCGCCCTAACCTACGAGCAGTACTTC.

About this clonotype: Given a much more abundant clone one base away, this may be a read error. The chain carries TRBV12-3 or TRBV12-4 and TRBJ1-5; a possible D gene is TRBD1 (6 bases). The CDR3 length is 16 residues. The chain's CDR3 is CASSARTDLSDQPQHF. CDR3 nucleotide sequence: TGTGCCAGCAGTGCCCGGACAGATCTTAGCGATCAGCCCCAGCATTTT.

This clonotype was seen many times. The genes are TRBV7-2 and TRBJ2-2; D unresolved. The CDR3 has 14 residues. With 7 bases removed from V and 3 bases from J, the gap between germline ends came to 12 bases. Germline V gene data show CDR1 as SGHTA and CDR2 as FQGNSA. In DNA form, the CDR3 reads TGTGCCAGCATTTCCCCCCTCTACACCGGGGAGCTGTTTTTT. The encoded protein is CASISPLYTGELFF.

Turning to this clonotype: Germline and junction disagree at one end, which may indicate a read error. V gene TRBV7-9 combines with J gene TRBJ2-1; D is unresolved. This CDR3 contains 14 residues. Germline V gene data show CDR1 as SEHNR and CDR2 as FQNEAQ (reference sequence). CDR3 DNA sequence: TGTGCCTGCAGCCAACTCCTACTCTACAATGAGCCGTTCTTC. Translating it yields CACSQLLLYNEPFF.

J is TRBJ1-1 and V is TRBV18, with 7 bases aligning to TRBD1. V gave up 2 bases and J gave up 7 bases; unmatched junction bases: 7. CDR3 size: 14 residues. Germline CDR1 reads KGHSH; CDR2 reads LQKENI. CDR3 in DNA: TGTGCCAGCTCACCAAGGGACAGTTGGGATGAAGCTTTCTTT. It translates to CASSPRDSWDEAFF.

Ten or more counts support this clonotype. The chain combines TRBV5-1 with TRBJ2-1; unclear D gene. Germline V gene sequence: CDR1 SGHRS, CDR2 YFSETQ. Deletions cut 0 bases from V and 6 bases from J, with 10 bases between. CDR3 length: 14 amino acids. Here the CDR3 reads CASSLAKSANEQFF. The CDR3 DNA reads TGCGCCAGCAGCTTGGCAAAGTCGGCCAATGAGCAGTTCTTC.

The chain recombines TRBV4-2 with TRBJ1-5, with a weak D call TRBD1 (5 bases). This CDR3 has 14 amino acids. V was shortened by 2 bases and J by 10 bases, with 15 bases between the two germline ends. Germline V gene data show CDR1 as LGHNA and CDR2 as YNFKEQ. CDR3 bases: TGTGCCAGCAGCCAAACCAACCAGGGCCCCCCCCAGCATTTT. Protein sequence: CASSQTNQGPPQHF.

This clonotype was counted at least ten times. J is TRBJ2-1 and V is TRBV19; 14 bases are a match to TRBD2. CDR3 length: 15 residues. CDR1 and CDR2 (germline): LNHDA, SQIVND (reference sequence). J was trimmed by 6 bases and V by 4 bases; bases with no gene match: 2. CDR3 sequence: CASSRLAGGPNEQFF. The CDR3 DNA reads as TGTGCCAGTAGTAGACTAGCGGGGGGGCCCAATGAGCAGTTCTTC.

Concerning this clonotype itself: Because it lacks the conserved phenylalanine or tryptophan at the end, this CDR3 is likely a read error. The DNA is left out, because the CDR3 cannot be placed on it with certainty; the CDR3 is given as TCRdb lists it. The rearrangement joins TRBV2 to TRBJ1-5; TRBD1 is the table's D call, not checked against the DNA. In germline, CDR1 is SNHLY, CDR2 FYNNEI. The CDR3 totals 8 residues, both ends included. This CDR3 reads CASSSPRT.

Worth noting for this clonotype: A read error may produce the germline difference seen at one junction end. The chain uses TRBV6-1 and TRBJ2-7; D may correspond to TRBD1 or TRBD2 (6 bases each). There are 13 residues in the CDR3. Germline V lookup: CDR1 MNHNS, CDR2 SASEGT. In nucleotides, the CDR3 is TGTGCCACCAGGCGGGACACTTCCTACAAGCAGTACTTC. Its translation is CATRRDTSYKQYF.

In this sample, this clonotype turned up many times. The chain carries TRBV4-2 and TRBJ2-7, with TRBD2 matching 13 bases. Germline-derived CDR1 and CDR2 are LGHNA and YNFKEQ. V was pared by 1 base and J by 7 bases, with 4 bases of the junction left unmatched. The CDR3 covers 15 residues. CDR3 in amino acids: CASSQGTSGGGEQYF. The DNA of the CDR3 is TGTGCCAGCAGCCAAGGGACTAGCGGGGGTGGAGAGCAGTACTTC.

This clonotype showed up many times. The V and J genes are TRBV7-6 and TRBJ1-2; D is unresolved. This CDR3 region has 13 residues. The germline V gene has CDR1 SGHVS and CDR2 FNYEAQ. With 1 base removed from V and 7 bases from J, the gap between germline ends came to 10 bases. Here the CDR3 DNA reads TGTGCCAGCAGCTTAGGGGGTTCCAGTGGCTACACCTTC. It specifies CASSLGGSSGYTF.

This clonotype was recorded at least ten times. The genes are TRBV6-2 or TRBV6-3 and TRBJ2-3; TRBD2 agrees at 8 bases. This CDR3 is 14 amino acids long. The V and J ends lost 5 bases and 3 bases, in that order; junction bases with no gene match: 4. Germline-derived CDR1 and CDR2 are MNHEY and SVGEGT. CDR3 amino acids: CASSVAGTTDTQYF. In DNA form, the CDR3 reads TGTGCCAGCAGTGTAGCGGGGACAACAGATACGCAGTATTTT.

Many counts were recorded for this clonotype. The genes are TRBV20-1 and TRBJ1-6; D perhaps matches TRBD1 (6 bases). The CDR3 spans 13 residues. Germline lookup yields CDR1 DFQATT and CDR2 SNEGSKA (reference sequence). V shed 5 bases and J shed 3 bases, with 8 bases lying between them. CDR3 in amino acids: CSAVQGYNSPLHF. The CDR3 DNA reads as TGCAGTGCTGTACAGGGCTATAATTCACCCCTCCACTTT.

This clonotype was seen many times. This rearrangement joins TRBV7-6 to TRBJ2-7, with TRBD1 matching 9 bases. Germline V gene lookup returns CDR1 SGHVS and CDR2 FNYEAQ. CDR3 length: 15 residues. The ends lost 5 bases at V and 2 bases at J; junction bases unmatched: 7. In nucleotides, the CDR3 is TGTGCCAGCAGCGCGTTAGGACAGGGGCCCTACGAGCAGTACTTC. Its translation: CASSALGQGPYEQYF.